This T cell receptor beta chain was sequenced during a study of blood T cell repertoires in COVID-19. Profiling relied on immunoSEQ multiplex PCR, and the TCRdb table lists in-frame clones only, not all of them. The sample lists about 350,000 clones, about 90% occurring once. The CDR3 sequence is 16 residues long. V trimming: 0 bases; J trimming: 1 base; junction bases outside the gene matches: 5. Germline CDR1 LGHDT, CDR2 YNNKEL (reference sequence). Material for sequencing was PBMCs or T cells enriched from blood (not recorded which). V and J are TRBV3-1 (or the pseudogene TRBV3-2) and TRBJ2-7, with 8 bases identical to TRBD1. This clonotype was sampled from a woman in her 30s who had recovered from COVID-19. CDR3 region: CASSQERDRRSYEQYF. The DNA for the CDR3 is TGTGCCAGCAGCCAAGAGCGGGACAGGAGGTCCTACGAGCAGTACTTC.